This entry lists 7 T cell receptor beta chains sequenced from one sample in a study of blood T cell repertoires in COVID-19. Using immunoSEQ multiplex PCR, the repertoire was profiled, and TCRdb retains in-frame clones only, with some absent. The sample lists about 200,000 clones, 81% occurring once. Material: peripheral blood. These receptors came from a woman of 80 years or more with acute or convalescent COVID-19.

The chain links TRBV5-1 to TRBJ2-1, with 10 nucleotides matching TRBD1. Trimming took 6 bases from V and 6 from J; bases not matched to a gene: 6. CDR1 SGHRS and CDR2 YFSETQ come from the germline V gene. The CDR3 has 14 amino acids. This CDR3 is CASTRDRGSNEQFF. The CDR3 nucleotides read TGCGCCAGCACCCGGGACAGGGGTTCCAATGAGCAGTTCTTC. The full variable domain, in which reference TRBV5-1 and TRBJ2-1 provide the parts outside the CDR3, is KAGVTQTPRYLIKTRGQQVTLSCSPISGHRSVSWYQQTPGQGLQFLFEYFSETQRNKGNFPGRFSGRQFSNSRSEMNVSTLELGDSALYLCASTRDRGSNEQFFGPGTRLTVL.

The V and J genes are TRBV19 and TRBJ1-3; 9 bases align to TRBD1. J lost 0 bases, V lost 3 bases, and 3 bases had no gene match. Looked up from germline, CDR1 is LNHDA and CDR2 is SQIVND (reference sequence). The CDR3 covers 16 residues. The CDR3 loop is CASSMGQGPSGNTIYF. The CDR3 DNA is TGTGCCAGTAGTATGGGACAGGGACCCTCTGGAAACACCATATATTTT. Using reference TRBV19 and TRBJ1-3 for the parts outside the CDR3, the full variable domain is DGGITQSPKYLFRKEGQNVTLSCEQNLNHDAMYWYRQDPGQGLRLIYYSQIVNDFQKGDIAEGYSVSREKKESFPLTVTSAQKNPTAFYLCASSMGQGPSGNTIYFGEGSWLTVV.

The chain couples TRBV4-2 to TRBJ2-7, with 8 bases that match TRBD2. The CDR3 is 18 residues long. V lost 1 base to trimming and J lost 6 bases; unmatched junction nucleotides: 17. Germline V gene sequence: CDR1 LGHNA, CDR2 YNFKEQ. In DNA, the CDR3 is TGTGCCAGCAGCCAAGTCCCGGAGGGCAGCGGGGGCCGGGGCGAGCAGTACTTC. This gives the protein CASSQVPEGSGGRGEQYF.

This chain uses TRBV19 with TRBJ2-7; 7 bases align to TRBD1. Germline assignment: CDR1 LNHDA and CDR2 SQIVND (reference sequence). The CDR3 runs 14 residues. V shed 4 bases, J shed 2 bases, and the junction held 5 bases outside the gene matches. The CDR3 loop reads CASSSRGGPYEQYF. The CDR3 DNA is TGTGCCAGTAGTAGCAGAGGGGGCCCCTACGAGCAGTACTTC.

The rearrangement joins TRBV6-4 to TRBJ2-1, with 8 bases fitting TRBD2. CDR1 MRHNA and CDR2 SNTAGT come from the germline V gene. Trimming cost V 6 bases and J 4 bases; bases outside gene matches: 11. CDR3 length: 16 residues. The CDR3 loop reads CASSHKAGAPYNEQFF. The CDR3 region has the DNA TGTGCCAGCAGCCACAAAGCGGGGGCCCCTTACAATGAGCAGTTCTTC.

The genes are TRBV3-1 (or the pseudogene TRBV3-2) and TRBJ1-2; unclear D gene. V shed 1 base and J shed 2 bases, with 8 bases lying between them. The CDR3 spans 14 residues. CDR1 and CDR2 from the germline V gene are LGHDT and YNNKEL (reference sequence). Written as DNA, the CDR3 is TGTGCCAGCAGCCAAGCCCAGATCAACTATGGCTACACCTTC. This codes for CASSQAQINYGYTF.

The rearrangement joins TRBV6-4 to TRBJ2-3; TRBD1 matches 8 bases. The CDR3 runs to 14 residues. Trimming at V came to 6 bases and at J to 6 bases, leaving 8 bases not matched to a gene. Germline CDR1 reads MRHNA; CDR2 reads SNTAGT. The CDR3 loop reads CASRVGQATDTQYF. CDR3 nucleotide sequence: TGTGCCAGCAGGGTGGGACAGGCTACGGATACGCAGTATTTT.